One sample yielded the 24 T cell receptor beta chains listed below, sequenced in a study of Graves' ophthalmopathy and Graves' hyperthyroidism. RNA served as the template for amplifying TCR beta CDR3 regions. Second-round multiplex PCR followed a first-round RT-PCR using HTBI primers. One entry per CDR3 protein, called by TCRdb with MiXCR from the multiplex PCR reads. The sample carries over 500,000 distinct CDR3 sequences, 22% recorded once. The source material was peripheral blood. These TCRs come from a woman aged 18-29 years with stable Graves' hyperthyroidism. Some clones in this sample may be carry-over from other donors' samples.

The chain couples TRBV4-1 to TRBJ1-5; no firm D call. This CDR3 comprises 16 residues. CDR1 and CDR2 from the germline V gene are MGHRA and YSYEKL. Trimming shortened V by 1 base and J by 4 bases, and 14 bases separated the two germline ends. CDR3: CASSQVSGGRNQPQHF. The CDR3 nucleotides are TGCGCCAGCAGCCAAGTGAGCGGAGGGAGGAATCAGCCCCAGCATTTT.

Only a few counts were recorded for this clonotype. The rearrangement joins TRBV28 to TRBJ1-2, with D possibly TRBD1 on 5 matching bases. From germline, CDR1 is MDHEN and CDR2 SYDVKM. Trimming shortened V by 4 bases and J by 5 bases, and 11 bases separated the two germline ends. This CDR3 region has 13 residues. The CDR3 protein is CASSSTDSYGYTF. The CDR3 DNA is TGTGCCAGCAGTTCCACTGACAGTTATGGCTACACCTTC.

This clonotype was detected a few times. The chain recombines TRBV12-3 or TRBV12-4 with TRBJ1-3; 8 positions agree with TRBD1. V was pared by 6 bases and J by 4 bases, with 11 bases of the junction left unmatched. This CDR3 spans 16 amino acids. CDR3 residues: CASRGNQGAPGNTIYF. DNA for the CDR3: TGTGCCAGCAGGGGAAACCAGGGGGCGCCCGGAAACACCATATATTTT.

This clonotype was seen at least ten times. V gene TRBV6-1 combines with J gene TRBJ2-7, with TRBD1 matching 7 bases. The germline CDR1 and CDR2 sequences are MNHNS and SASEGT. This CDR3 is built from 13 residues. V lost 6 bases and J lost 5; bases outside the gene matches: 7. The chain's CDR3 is CASSPPDRHEQYF. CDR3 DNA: TGTGCCAGCAGCCCCCCGGACAGGCACGAGCAGTACTTC.

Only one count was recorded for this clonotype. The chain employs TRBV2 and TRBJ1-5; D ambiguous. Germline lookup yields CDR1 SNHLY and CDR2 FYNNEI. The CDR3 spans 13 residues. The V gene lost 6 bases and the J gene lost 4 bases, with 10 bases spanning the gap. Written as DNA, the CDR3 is TGTGCCAGCAGCGCACAGAGAAATCAGCCCCAGCATTTT. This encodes CASSAQRNQPQHF.

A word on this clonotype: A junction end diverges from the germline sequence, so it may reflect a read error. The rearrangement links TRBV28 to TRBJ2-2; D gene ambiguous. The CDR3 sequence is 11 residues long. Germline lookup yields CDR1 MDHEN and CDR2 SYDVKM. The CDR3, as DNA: TGTACCAGCAGTTCCTCAGGGGAGCTGTTTTTT. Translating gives CTSSSSGELFF. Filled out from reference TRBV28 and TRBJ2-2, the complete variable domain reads DVKVTQSSRYLVKRTGEKVFLECVQDMDHENMFWYRQDPGLGLRLIYFSYDVKMKEKGDIPEGYSVSREKKERFSLILESASTNQTSMYLCTSSSSGELFFGEGSRLTVL.

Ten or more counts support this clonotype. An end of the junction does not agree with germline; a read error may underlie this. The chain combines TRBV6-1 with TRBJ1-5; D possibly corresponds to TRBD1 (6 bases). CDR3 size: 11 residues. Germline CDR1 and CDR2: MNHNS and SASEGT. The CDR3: CASREAQGQHF. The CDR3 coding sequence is TGTGCCAGCAGGGAAGCACAGGGCCAGCATTTT.

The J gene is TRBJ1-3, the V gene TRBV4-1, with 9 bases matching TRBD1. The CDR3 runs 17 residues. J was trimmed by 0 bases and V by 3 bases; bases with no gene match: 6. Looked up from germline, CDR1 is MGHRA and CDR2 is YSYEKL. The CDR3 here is CASSQNDRGFSGNTIYF. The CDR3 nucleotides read TGCGCCAGCAGCCAGAATGACAGGGGGTTCTCTGGAAACACCATATATTTT.

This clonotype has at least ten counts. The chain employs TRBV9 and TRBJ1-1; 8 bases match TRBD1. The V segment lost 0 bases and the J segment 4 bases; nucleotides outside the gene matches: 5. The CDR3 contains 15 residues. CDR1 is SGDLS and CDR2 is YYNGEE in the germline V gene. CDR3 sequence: CASSVGQGKFTEAFF. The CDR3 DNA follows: TGTGCCAGCAGCGTAGGACAGGGGAAATTCACTGAAGCTTTCTTT.

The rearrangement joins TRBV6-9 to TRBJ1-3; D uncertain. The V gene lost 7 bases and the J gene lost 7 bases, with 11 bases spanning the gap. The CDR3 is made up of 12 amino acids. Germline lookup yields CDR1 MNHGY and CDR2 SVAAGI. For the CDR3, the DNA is TGTGCCAGCAACCCGACCACTAACACCATATATTTT. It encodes CASNPTTNTIYF.

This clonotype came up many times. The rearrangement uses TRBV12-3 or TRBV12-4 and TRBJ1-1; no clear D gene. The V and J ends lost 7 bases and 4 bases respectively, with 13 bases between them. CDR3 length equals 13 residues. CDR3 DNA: TGTGCCAGCACCTCCCGGGGTGGCACTGAAGCTTTCTTT. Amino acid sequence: CASTSRGGTEAFF.

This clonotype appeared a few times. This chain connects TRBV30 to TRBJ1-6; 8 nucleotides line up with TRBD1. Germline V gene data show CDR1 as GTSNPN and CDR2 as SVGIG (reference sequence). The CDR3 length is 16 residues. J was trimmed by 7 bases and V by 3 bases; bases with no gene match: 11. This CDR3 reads CAWRYRTGFGNSPLHF. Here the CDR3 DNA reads TGTGCCTGGAGGTACCGGACAGGGTTCGGGAATTCACCCCTCCACTTT.

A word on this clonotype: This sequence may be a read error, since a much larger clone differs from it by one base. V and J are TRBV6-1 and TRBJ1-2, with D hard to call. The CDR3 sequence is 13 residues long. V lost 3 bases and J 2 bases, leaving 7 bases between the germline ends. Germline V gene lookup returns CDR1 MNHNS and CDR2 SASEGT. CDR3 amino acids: CASSEKQNYGYTF. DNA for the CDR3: TGTGCCAGCAGTGAGAAACAGAACTATGGCTACACCTTC.

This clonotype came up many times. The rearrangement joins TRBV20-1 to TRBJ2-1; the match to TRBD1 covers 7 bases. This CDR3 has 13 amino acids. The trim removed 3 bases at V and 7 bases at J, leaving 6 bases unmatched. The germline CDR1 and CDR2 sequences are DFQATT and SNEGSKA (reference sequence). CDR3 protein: CSARTGLVNEQFF. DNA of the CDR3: TGCAGTGCTAGGACAGGGCTGGTGAATGAGCAGTTCTTC.

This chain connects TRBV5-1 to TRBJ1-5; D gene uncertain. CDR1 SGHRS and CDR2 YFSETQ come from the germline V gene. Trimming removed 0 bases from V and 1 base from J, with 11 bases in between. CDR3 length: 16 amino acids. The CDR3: CASSLGPSESNQPQHF. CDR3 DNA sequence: TGCGCCAGCAGCTTGGGGCCCTCTGAAAGCAATCAGCCCCAGCATTTT.

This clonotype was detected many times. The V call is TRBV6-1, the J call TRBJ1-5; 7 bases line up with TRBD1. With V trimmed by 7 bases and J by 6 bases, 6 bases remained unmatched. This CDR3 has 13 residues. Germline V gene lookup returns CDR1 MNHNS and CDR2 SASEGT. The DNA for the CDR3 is TGTGCCAGCACTAGGGGGACAGCTCAGCCCCAGCATTTT. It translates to CASTRGTAQPQHF.

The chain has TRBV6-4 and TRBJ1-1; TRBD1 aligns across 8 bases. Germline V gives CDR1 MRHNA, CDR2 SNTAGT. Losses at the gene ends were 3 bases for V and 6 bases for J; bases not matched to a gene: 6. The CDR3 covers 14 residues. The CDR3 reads CASSEDRTGSEAFF. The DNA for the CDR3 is TGTGCCAGCAGTGAAGACCGGACAGGGTCTGAAGCTTTCTTT.

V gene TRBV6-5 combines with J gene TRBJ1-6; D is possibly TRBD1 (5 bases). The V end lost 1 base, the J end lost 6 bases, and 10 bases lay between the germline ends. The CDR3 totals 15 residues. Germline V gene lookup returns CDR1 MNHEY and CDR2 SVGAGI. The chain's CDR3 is CASSYYRTGNSPLHF. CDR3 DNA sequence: TGTGCCAGCAGTTACTACAGGACCGGTAATTCACCCCTCCACTTT.

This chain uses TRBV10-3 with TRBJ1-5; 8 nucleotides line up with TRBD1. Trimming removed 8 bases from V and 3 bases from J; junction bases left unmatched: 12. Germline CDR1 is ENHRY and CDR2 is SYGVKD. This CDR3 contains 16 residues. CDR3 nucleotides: TGTGCCATCGCCCTTAATTGGGACAGGTACAATCAGCCCCAGCATTTT. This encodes CAIALNWDRYNQPQHF.

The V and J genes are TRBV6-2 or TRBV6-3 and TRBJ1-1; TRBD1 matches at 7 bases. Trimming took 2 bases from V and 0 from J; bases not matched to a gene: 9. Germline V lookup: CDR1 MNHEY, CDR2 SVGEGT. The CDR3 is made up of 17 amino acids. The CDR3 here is CASSYTTGQTMNTEAFF. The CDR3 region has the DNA TGTGCCAGCAGTTACACAACGGGACAGACCATGAACACTGAAGCTTTCTTT.

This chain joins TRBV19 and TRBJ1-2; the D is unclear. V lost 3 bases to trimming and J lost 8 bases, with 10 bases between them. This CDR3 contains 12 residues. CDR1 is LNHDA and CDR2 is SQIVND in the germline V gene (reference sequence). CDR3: CASSIKGNGYTF. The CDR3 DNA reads TGTGCCAGTAGTATTAAAGGGAACGGCTACACCTTC. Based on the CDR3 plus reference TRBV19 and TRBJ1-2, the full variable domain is DGGITQSPKYLFRKEGQNVTLSCEQNLNHDAMYWYRQDPGQGLRLIYYSQIVNDFQKGDIAEGYSVSREKKESFPLTVTSAQKNPTAFYLCASSIKGNGYTFGSGTRLTVV.

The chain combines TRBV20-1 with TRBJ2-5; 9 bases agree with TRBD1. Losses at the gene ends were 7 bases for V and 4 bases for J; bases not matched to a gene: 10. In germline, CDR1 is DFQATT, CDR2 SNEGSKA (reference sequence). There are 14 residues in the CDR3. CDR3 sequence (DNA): TGCAGTGGAAGACCAACAGGGGGCAGAGAGACCCAGTACTTC. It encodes CSGRPTGGRETQYF.

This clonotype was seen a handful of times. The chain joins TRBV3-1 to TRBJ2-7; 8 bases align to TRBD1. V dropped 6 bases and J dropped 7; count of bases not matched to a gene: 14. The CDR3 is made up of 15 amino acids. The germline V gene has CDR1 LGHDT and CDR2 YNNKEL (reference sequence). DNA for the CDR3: TGTGCCAGCAGTCGGACAGGGAACGAGAGATTTGAGCAGTACTTC. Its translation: CASSRTGNERFEQYF.

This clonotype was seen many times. The CDR3 DNA sequence: TGTGCCAGCACAAGAACTCCTCAAGAGACCCAGTACTTC. Residues: CASTRTPQETQYF. The chain uses TRBV28 and TRBJ2-5; D unclear. Trimming removed 7 bases at V and 2 bases at J, with 11 bases between. Germline V CDR1 and CDR2: MDHEN, SYDVKM. This CDR3 region has 13 residues.